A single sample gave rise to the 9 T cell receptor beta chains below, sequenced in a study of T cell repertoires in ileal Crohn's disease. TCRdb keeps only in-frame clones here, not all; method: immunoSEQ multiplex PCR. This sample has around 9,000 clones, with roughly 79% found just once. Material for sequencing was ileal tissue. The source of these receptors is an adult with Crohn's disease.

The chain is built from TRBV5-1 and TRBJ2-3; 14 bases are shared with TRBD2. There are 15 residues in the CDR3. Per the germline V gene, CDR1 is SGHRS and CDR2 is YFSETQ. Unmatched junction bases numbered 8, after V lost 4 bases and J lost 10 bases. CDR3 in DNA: TGCGCCAGCAGCGCGACTAGCGGGGGGGCCATGTCGCAGTATTTT. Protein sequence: CASSATSGGAMSQYF.

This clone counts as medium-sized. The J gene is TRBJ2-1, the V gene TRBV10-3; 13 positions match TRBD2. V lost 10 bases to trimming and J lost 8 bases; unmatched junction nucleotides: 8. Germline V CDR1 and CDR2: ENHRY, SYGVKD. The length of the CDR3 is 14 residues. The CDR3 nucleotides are TGTGCCACCGGGACTAGCGGGATCTTTGATGAGCAGTTCTTC. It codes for CATGTSGIFDEQFF.

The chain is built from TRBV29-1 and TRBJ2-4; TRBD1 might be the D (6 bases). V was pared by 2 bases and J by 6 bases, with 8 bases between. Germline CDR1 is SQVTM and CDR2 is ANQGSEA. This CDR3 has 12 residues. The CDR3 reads CSVEMDRNIQYF. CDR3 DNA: TGCAGCGTTGAAATGGACAGAAACATTCAGTACTTC.

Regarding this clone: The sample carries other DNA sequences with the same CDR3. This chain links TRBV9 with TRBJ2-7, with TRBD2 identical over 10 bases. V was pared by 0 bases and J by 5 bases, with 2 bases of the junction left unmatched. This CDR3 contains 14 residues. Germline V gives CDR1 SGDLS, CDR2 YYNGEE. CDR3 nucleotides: TGTGCCAGCAGCGTAGGGCTAGCGGGAGACGAGCAGTACTTC. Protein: CASSVGLAGDEQYF.

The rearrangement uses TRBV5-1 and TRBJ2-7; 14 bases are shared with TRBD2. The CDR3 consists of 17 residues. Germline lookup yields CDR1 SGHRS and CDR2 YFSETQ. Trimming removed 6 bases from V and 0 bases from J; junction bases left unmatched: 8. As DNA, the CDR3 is TGCGCCAGCATCCGGACTAGCGGGGGGCCTAGCTCCTACGAGCAGTACTTC. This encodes CASIRTSGGPSSYEQYF.

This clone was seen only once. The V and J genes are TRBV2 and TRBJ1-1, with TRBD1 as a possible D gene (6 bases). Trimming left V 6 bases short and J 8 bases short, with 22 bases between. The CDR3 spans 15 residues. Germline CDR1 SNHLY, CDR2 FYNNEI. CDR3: CASRTTNRGKREAFF. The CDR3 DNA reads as TGTGCCAGCAGAACTACAAATAGGGGGAAAAGGGAAGCTTTCTTT.

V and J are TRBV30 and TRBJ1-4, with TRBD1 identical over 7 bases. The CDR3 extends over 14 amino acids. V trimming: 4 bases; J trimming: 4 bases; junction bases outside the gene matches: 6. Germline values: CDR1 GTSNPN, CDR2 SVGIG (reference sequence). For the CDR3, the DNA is TGTGCCTGGAATGACGGACAGGATAATGAAAAACTGTTTTTT. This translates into CAWNDGQDNEKLFF. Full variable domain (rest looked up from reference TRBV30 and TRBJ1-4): SQTIHQWPATLVQPVGSPLSLECTVEGTSNPNLYWYRQAAGRGLQLLFYSVGIGQISSEVPQNLSASRPQDRQFILSSKKLLLSDSGFYLCAWNDGQDNEKLFFGSGTQLSVL.

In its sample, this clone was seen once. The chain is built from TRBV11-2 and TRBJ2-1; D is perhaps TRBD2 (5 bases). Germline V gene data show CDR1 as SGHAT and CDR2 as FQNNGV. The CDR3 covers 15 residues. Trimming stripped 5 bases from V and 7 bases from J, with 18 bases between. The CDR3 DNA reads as TGTGCCAGCAGCCCGCAGGCGGGCCGGGGAAATGAGCAGTTCTTC. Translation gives CASSPQAGRGNEQFF. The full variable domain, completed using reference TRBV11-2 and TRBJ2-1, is EAGVAQSPRYKIIEKRQSVAFWCNPISGHATLYWYQQILGQGPKLLIQFQNNGVVDDSQLPKDRFSAERLKGVDSTLKIQPAKLEDSAVYLCASSPQAGRGNEQFFGPGTRLTVL.

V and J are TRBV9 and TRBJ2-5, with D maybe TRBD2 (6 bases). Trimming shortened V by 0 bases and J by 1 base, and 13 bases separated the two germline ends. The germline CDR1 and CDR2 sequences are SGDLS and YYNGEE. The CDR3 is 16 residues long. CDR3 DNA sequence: TGTGCCAGCAGCGTAGGAGGAGGGGTTATCCAAGAGACCCAGTACTTC. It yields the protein CASSVGGGVIQETQYF. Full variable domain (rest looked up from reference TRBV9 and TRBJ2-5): DSGVTQTPKHLITATGQRVTLRCSPRSGDLSVYWYQQSLDQGLQFLIQYYNGEERAKGNILERFSAQQFPDLHSELNLSSLELGDSALYFCASSVGGGVIQETQYFGPGTRLLVL.